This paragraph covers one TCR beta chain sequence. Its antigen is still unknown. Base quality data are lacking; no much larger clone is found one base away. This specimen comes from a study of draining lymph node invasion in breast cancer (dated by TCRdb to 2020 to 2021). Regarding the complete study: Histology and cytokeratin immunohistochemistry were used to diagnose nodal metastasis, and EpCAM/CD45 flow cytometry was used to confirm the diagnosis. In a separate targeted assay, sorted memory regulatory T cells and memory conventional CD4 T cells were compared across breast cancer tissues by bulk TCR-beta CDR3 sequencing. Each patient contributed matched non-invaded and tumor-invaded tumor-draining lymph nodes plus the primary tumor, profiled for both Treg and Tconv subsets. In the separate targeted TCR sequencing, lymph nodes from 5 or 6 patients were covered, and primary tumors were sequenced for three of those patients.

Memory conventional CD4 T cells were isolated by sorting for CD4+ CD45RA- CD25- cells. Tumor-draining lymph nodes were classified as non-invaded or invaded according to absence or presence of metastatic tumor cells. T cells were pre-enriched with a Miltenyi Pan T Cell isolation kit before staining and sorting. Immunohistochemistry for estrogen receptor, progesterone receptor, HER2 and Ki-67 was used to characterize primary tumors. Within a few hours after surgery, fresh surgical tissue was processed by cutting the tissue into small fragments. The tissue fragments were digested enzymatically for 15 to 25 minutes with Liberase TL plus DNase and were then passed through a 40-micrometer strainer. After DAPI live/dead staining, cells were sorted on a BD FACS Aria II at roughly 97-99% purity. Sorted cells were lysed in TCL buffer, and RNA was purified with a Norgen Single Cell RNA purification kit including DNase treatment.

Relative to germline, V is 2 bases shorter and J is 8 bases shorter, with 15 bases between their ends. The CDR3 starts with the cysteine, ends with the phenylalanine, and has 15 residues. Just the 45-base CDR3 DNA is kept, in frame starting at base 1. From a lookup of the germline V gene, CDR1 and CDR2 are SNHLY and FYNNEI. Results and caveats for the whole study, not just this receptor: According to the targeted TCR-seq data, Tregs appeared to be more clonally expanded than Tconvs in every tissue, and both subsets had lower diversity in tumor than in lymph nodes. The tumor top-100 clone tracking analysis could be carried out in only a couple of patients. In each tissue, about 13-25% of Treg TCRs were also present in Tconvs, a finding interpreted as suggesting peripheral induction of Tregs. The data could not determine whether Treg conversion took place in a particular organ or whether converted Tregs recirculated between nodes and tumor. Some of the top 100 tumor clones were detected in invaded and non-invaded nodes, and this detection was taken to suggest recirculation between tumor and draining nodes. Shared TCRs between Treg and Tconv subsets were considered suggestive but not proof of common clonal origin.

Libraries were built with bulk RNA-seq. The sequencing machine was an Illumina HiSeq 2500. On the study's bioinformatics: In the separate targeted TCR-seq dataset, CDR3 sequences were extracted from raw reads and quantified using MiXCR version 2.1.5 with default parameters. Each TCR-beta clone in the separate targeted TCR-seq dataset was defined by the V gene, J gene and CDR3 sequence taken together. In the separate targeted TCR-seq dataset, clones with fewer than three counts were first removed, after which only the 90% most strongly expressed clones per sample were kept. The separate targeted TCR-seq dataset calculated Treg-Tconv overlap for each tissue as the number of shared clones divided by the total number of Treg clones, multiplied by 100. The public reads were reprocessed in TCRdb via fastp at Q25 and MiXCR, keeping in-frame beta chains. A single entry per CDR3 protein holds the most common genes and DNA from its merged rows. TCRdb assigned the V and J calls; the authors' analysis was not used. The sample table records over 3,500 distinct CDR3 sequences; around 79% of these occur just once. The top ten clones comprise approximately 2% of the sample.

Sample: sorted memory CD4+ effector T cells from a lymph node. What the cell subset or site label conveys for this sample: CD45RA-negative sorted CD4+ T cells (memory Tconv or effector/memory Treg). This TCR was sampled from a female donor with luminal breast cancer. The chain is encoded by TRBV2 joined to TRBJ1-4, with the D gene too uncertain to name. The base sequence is TGTGCCAGCAGTGAATCTGGGCAGAGAGGGGAAAAACTGTTTTTT. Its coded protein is CASSESGQRGEKLFF. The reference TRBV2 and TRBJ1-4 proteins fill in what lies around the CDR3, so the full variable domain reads EPEVTQTPSHQVTQMGQEVILRCVPISNHLYFYWYRQILGQKVEFLVSFYNNEISEKSEIFDDQFSVERPDGSNFTLKIRSTKLEDSAMYFCASSESGQRGEKLFFGSGTQLSVL.